A selection of T cell receptor beta chains follows, all from one sample in a study of somatic mutations in cytotoxic T cells in rheumatoid arthritis. The table came from immunoSEQ multiplex PCR; TCRdb's copy has only in-frame clones and leaves some out. The sample carries 3,000 or so clones, 80% to 90% recorded once. Sequencing input: CD8+ T cells sorted from blood. Receptor source: a woman in her sixties or seventies with rheumatoid arthritis. Both conserved end residues are part of each CDR3. A D gene is named only where the DNA matches it firmly. Only some rows state a clone size, as once, few, many or a class for expanded clones.

>NA|TRBV7-9|TRBJ1-1|TRBD1
CASRSEGAAALDGTEAFF
TGTGCCAGCAGGTCCGAGGGGGCGGCAGCCCTGGATGGGACTGAAGCTTTCTTT
>NA|TRBV30|TRBJ1-3|TRBD1
CAWDHTGVRSGNTIYF
TGTGCCTGGGATCATACAGGGGTCCGCTCTGGAAACACCATATATTTT
>NA|TRBV7-2|TRBJ2-4|NA
CASSLDPLPDRAKNIQYF
TGTGCCAGCAGCTTAGACCCTTTGCCGGACAGAGCCAAAAACATTCAGTACTTC
>NA|TRBV28|TRBJ2-2|NA
CASSPPWATGELFF
TGTGCCAGCAGTCCACCGTGGGCCACCGGGGAGCTGTTTTTT
>NA|TRBV13|TRBJ2-2|TRBD2
CASSTGLEAGELFF
TGTGCCAGCAGCACCGGACTAGAGGCCGGGGAGCTGTTTTTT
>NA|TRBV9|TRBJ1-1|NA
CASSLSGNTEAFF
TGTGCCAGCAGCCTATCAGGGAACACTGAAGCTTTCTTT
>NA|TRBV4-3|TRBJ2-7|NA
CASSQDAGGQGLYEQYF
TGCGCCAGCAGCCAAGATGCGGGAGGACAGGGGTTATACGAGCAGTACTTC
>NA|TRBV18|TRBJ2-3|NA
CASSPLSLVVGTTYGTDTQYF
TGTGCCAGCTCACCATTAAGTTTAGTAGTCGGGACAACGTATGGCACAGATACGCAGTATTTT
>NA|TRBV11-2|TRBJ1-1|NA
CASSFTVNLDTEAFF
TGTGCCAGCAGCTTTACGGTGAACCTGGACACTGAAGCTTTCTTT
>NA|TRBV29-1|TRBJ2-7|NA
CSVAPPVEQYF
TGCAGCGTCGCGCCCCCCGTCGAGCAGTACTTC
>NA|TRBV5-4|TRBJ1-4|NA
CASSLWGGEKLFF
TGTGCCAGCAGCCTTTGGGGAGGCGAAAAACTGTTTTTT
>NA|TRBV28|TRBJ2-1|TRBD2
CASSLTSGGSYNEQFF
TGTGCCAGCAGTTTAACTAGCGGGGGCTCCTACAATGAGCAGTTCTTC
>NA|TRBV29-1|TRBJ2-1|TRBD2
CSVSGSLYNEQFF
TGCAGCGTAAGCGGGAGTCTCTACAATGAGCAGTTCTTC
>NA|TRBV9|TRBJ2-7|TRBD1
CASSAIQGQGTRDEQYF
TGTGCCAGCAGCGCAATACAGGGACAGGGGACCCGTGACGAGCAGTACTTC
>NA|TRBV18|TRBJ2-1|TRBD2
CASSPPASSGSYNEQFF
TGTGCCAGCTCACCACCGGCGTCTAGCGGATCATACAATGAGCAGTTCTTC
>NA|TRBV7-6|TRBJ2-3|TRBD2
CASSLGLSGGAPDTQYF
TGTGCCAGCAGCTTAGGACTTAGCGGGGGGGCTCCTGATACGCAGTATTTT
>NA|TRBV5-8|TRBJ2-7|NA
CASSSGAPGSYEQYF
TGTGCCAGCAGCTCTGGAGCTCCCGGGAGCTACGAGCAGTACTTC
>NA|TRBV7-2|TRBJ1-2|NA
CASSLDMDRRLYGYTF
TGTGCCAGCAGCTTAGACATGGATCGCAGACTTTATGGCTACACCTTC
>once|TRBV5-1|TRBJ2-7|TRBD1
CASSYTGDEQYF
TGCGCCAGCAGCTATACAGGGGACGAGCAGTACTTC
>once|TRBV27|TRBJ1-2|NA
CASSLGQHYGYTF
TGTGCCAGCAGTTTAGGACAGCACTATGGCTACACCTTC
>NA|TRBV29-1|TRBJ2-2|TRBD2
CSVEVLANSGSKAGELFF
TGCAGCGTTGAAGTTTTGGCTAATAGCGGGAGCAAGGCCGGGGAGCTGTTTTTT
>NA|TRBV11-2|TRBJ2-7|TRBD1
CASSLVGDRPPREQYF
TGTGCCAGCAGCTTAGTCGGGGACAGGCCCCCTAGAGAGCAGTACTTC
>few|TRBV2|TRBJ1-2|NA
CASSVGQKTYYGYTF
TGTGCCAGCAGTGTTGGGCAGAAGACCTACTATGGCTACACCTTC
>NA|TRBV29-1|TRBJ2-1|TRBD1
CSVEIRGQGAYNEQFF
TGCAGCGTCGAAATTAGGGGACAGGGGGCCTACAATGAGCAGTTCTTC
>NA|TRBV19|TRBJ2-2|TRBD1
CVSTETGHTGELFF
TGTGTCAGTACCGAGACAGGGCACACCGGGGAGCTGTTTTTT
>few|TRBV28|TRBJ2-6|NA
CASSRWGVRGDNVLTF
TGTGCCAGCAGCCGATGGGGGGTTCGGGGTGACAACGTCCTGACTTTC
>once|TRBV6-1|TRBJ1-2|NA
CASSEKIPGETSNYGYTF
TGTGCCAGCAGTGAAAAAATTCCGGGAGAGACGTCTAACTATGGCTACACCTTC
>NA|TRBV2|TRBJ2-2|TRBD2
CASRGLAGARGTGELFF
TGTGCCAGCAGGGGACTAGCGGGGGCCCGCGGCACCGGGGAGCTGTTTTTT
>NA|TRBV7-6|TRBJ2-3|TRBD2
CASSLLGGSILTDTQYF
TGTGCCAGCAGCTTATTGGGCGGGAGTATCCTGACAGATACGCAGTATTTT
>once|TRBV2|TRBJ1-5|NA
CASKSDYYSNQPQHF
TGTGCCAGCAAGTCCGACTATTATAGCAATCAGCCCCAGCATTTT
>NA|TRBV15|TRBJ2-7|TRBD1
CTTSLDRGSYEQYF
TGTACCACCAGCTTGGACAGGGGCTCCTACGAGCAGTACTTC
>NA|TRBV7-2|TRBJ2-5|TRBD1
CASSLVLGGLGETQYF
TGTGCCAGCAGCTTAGTGTTAGGGGGCCTAGGAGAGACCCAGTACTTC